This paragraph reports one TCR beta chain. TCRdb keeps only in-frame clones here, not all; method: immunoSEQ multiplex PCR. The repertoire holds more than 85,000 clones, approximately 80% seen once, with about 32% in the top ten. This sample stems from a study of cytotoxic CD8 clonotypes in ibrutinib-treated CLL. Germline CDR1 and CDR2: LNHDA and SQIVND (reference sequence). V shed 7 bases and J shed 5 bases, with 13 bases lying between them. The CDR3 runs 13 residues. The sequence was collected from a human donor with chronic lymphocytic leukemia. V is TRBV19 and J is TRBJ2-3, with a tentative D call TRBD2 (7 bases). The sequencing used PBMCs, collected after 12 months of ibrutinib treatment. The CDR3 bases are TGTGCCAGTAAGGGGGGGTTGGAAGATACGCAGTATTTT. Translated: CASKGGLEDTQYF.